A single TCR beta chain is shown here with its context. The antigen remains unidentified. TCRdb analysed the 5' RACE reads with MiXCR anew, one entry per CDR3 protein. Of 50,000 to 60,000 distinct CDR3 sequences listed, around a quarter are singletons. This sample was taken from a study of T-cell memory formation after mild COVID-19. Looking at the study overall: The TCR clusters were mostly specific to one donor.

Whole-study results and caveats: Contracting clones, day 15 to 85, had balanced CD4/CD8, and later expanders favored CD4+. The second-wave clones peaking on day 37 were not confirmed as SARS-CoV-2-specific.

V lost 5 bases, J lost 1 base, and 4 bases stayed unmatched. The CDR3 contains 14 residues. Germline values: CDR1 SEHNR, CDR2 FQNEAQ (reference sequence). The sequence was collected from a man aged 18 to 29 who had mild COVID-19 (a few samples of this study predate the infection). Cell type and time point are not known. The genes are TRBV7-9 and TRBJ2-5, with TRBD1 matching 7 bases. Sequenced sample: PBMCs or a T cell subset sorted from them (not recorded which). The CDR3 reads CASSLGGLQETQYF. The CDR3 DNA is TGTGCCAGCAGCCTAGGGGGCCTCCAAGAGACCCAGTACTTC.